This T cell receptor (beta chain) was captured in a study of Ad26.COV2.S vaccination and SARS-CoV-2 variants. This CDR3 is built from 13 residues. Trimming removed 1 base from V and 16 bases from J, with 16 bases in between. Germline CDR1 MGHRA, CDR2 YSYEKL. Profiling relied on immunoSEQ multiplex PCR, and the TCRdb table lists in-frame clones only, not all of them. The data contain hundreds of thousands of clones, roughly 90% of them seen just once; the ten biggest clones take up about 1.5%. The treatment is: some 20 received Ad26.COV2.S at low or high dose, single or two shots; roughly 5 received placebo; per-sample allocation not given. The samples were gathered on day 63 after the first injection of vaccine or placebo. In Boston, the donor was an adult between 18-55 years of age.

Sequenced here: peripheral blood, sampled in a trial of Ad26.COV2.S vaccine versus placebo. The receptor's source is a person between 18 and 65 years old who received the Ad26.COV2.S COVID-19 vaccine or a placebo. The chain links TRBV4-1 to TRBJ1-4, with D tentatively TRBD1 (6 bases). The CDR3 DNA is TGCGCCAGCAGCCAAGCTGCGTGGGACAAGGCGTTTTTT. It specifies CASSQAAWDKAFF.